This T cell receptor (beta chain) was observed in a study of T cell responses to AZD1222 COVID-19 vaccine. Whole-study findings and limits: Close to half of all spike-specific TCRs reportedly target regions of the variants that are unmutated.

This CDR3 has 15 residues. The germline CDR1 and CDR2 sequences are SGHAT and FQNNGV. V was pared by 1 base and J by 3 bases, with 9 bases between. On this clone itself: Its antigen is not identified.

This table comes from immunoSEQ multiplex PCR, and its TCRdb copy is limited to in-frame clones, with some not included. In the table there are some 160,000 clones, roughly 90% of which are singletons. The chain couples TRBV11-2 to TRBJ2-2; D uncertain. The input for sequencing was peripheral blood, taken on day 0 of AZD1222 vaccination. The clonotype originates from an adult in good health. CDR3 sequence: CASSLGVGDTGELFF. The CDR3, as DNA: TGTGCCAGCAGCTTAGGAGTTGGGGACACCGGGGAGCTGTTTTTT.